These 29 T cell receptor beta chains were all obtained from the same sample, sequenced in a study of blood T cell repertoires in COVID-19. The assay was immunoSEQ multiplex PCR, and TCRdb's table has in-frame clones only and misses some. Of some 99,000 clones in the sample, around 85% are singletons; the top ten hold about 10%. The sample was peripheral blood. The receptors were gathered from a woman of 80 years or more with acute or convalescent COVID-19.

In regard to this clone: This CDR3 is also generated by other DNA sequences in the sample. The chain links TRBV7-9 to TRBJ1-2; 11 positions agree with TRBD1. The V gene's germline CDR1 is SEHNR and CDR2 FQNEAQ (reference sequence). CDR3 length: 15 residues. With V trimmed by 6 bases and J by 0 bases, 3 bases remained unmatched. The CDR3 DNA follows: TGTGCCAGCAGTTTGGGACAGGGGGCTAACTATGGCTACACCTTC. This sequence encodes CASSLGQGANYGYTF.

The J gene is TRBJ1-4, the V gene TRBV19; the match to TRBD1 covers 7 bases. V lost 8 bases, J lost 7 bases, and 7 bases stayed unmatched. This CDR3 has 13 residues. CDR1 is LNHDA, CDR2 SQIVND, per germline (reference sequence). This CDR3 reads CASRQGAGEKLFF. The CDR3 DNA is TGTGCCAGTCGACAGGGAGCGGGTGAAAAACTGTTTTTT.

The CDR3 loop reads CASSYGGGSRTGELFF. CDR3 DNA sequence: TGTGCCAGCAGTTACGGCGGGGGGTCGCGCACCGGGGAGCTGTTTTTT. This chain links TRBV6-2 or TRBV6-3 with TRBJ2-2; 8 positions agree with TRBD2. Per the germline V gene, CDR1 is MNHEY and CDR2 is SVGEGT. V was clipped by 2 bases and J by 4 bases; unmatched bases: 6. CDR3 length: 16 residues.

The chain is built from TRBV2 and TRBJ1-5; 10 nucleotides align to TRBD1. The germline V gene encodes CDR1 SNHLY and CDR2 FYNNEI. The CDR3 is made up of 15 amino acids. Losses at the gene ends were 7 bases for V and 1 base for J; bases not matched to a gene: 4. Here the CDR3 reads CASTRDRGSNQPQHF. The CDR3 DNA is TGTGCCAGCACTAGGGACAGGGGAAGCAATCAGCCCCAGCATTTT.

The chain links TRBV5-1 to TRBJ1-1; 11 positions agree with TRBD1. CDR3 length equals 14 residues. CDR1 is SGHRS and CDR2 is YFSETQ in the germline V gene. V lost 4 bases to trimming and J lost 5 bases; unmatched junction nucleotides: 4. The CDR3 here is CASSGQGAGTEAFF. The CDR3 coding sequence is TGCGCCAGCAGCGGACAGGGGGCGGGAACTGAAGCTTTCTTT.

V usage is TRBV7-2 and J usage is TRBJ1-2; D is possibly TRBD1 (6 bases). Germline V gives CDR1 SGHTA, CDR2 FQGNSA. Deletions cut 2 bases from V and 5 bases from J, with 12 bases between. This CDR3 contains 14 residues. The CDR3 DNA reads as TGTGCCAGCAGCTTATTGGGGGCCCTGTATGGCTACACCTTC. Translated, it gives CASSLLGALYGYTF.

The V gene is TRBV4-1, the J gene TRBJ2-7, with D perhaps TRBD2 (6 bases). The CDR3 totals 13 residues. Between the trimmed V and J ends, which lost 0 bases and 4 bases, there was a span of 7 bases. Germline-derived CDR1 and CDR2 are MGHRA and YSYEKL. The CDR3 spells CASSQERGYEQYV. Written as DNA, the CDR3 is TGCGCCAGCAGCCAAGAACGGGGGTACGAGCAGTACGTC.

The rearrangement links TRBV29-1 to TRBJ2-1, with 11 bases matching TRBD2. The junction had 7 bases not matched to a gene; V was cut back by 2 bases and J by 10 bases. Per the germline V gene, CDR1 is SQVTM and CDR2 is ANQGSEA. This CDR3 has 14 amino acids. CDR3 residues: CSVELLAGGPEQFF. The CDR3 coding sequence is TGCAGCGTTGAACTCCTAGCGGGGGGTCCGGAGCAGTTCTTC.

V and J are TRBV4-3 and TRBJ1-1; D is unresolved. Trimming removed 0 bases at V and 2 bases at J, with 10 bases between. Germline CDR1 LGHNA, CDR2 YSLEER. The CDR3 loop spans 15 amino acids. The CDR3 DNA reads TGCGCCAGCAGCCAAGATATAGGAGTCAACACTGAAGCTTTCTTT. Protein sequence: CASSQDIGVNTEAFF.

The V call is TRBV9, the J call TRBJ1-2, with 7 nucleotides matching TRBD1. CDR1 is SGDLS and CDR2 is YYNGEE in the germline V gene. V lost 4 bases to trimming and J lost 2 bases; unmatched junction nucleotides: 5. There are 14 residues in the CDR3. Written as DNA, the CDR3 is TGTGCCAGCAGCCCTCTGGGACAGAACTATGGCTACACCTTC. As protein: CASSPLGQNYGYTF.

The J gene is TRBJ2-1, the V gene TRBV3-1 (or the pseudogene TRBV3-2); D uncertain. Trimming took 3 bases from V and 0 from J, leaving 9 bases between them. The CDR3 runs to 15 residues. Per the germline V gene, CDR1 is LGHDT and CDR2 is YNNKEL (reference sequence). The CDR3 bases are TGTGCCAGCAGCCAGGGCTCGAGCTCCTACAATGAGCAGTTCTTC. This gives the protein CASSQGSSSYNEQFF.

The chain couples TRBV4-1 to TRBJ2-7, with 9 positions matching TRBD1. The CDR3 spans 15 residues. Germline CDR1 MGHRA, CDR2 YSYEKL. Trimming cost V 4 bases and J 0 bases; bases outside gene matches: 4. The DNA for the CDR3 is TGCGCCAGCAGCCCCGGACAGGGGCCCTCCTACGAGCAGTACTTC. This translates into CASSPGQGPSYEQYF.

The rearrangement links TRBV4-3 to TRBJ1-3; possible D gene TRBD1, 5 bases. CDR3 length equals 16 residues. Germline V gene sequence: CDR1 LGHNA, CDR2 YSLEER. The V and J ends lost 0 bases and 4 bases respectively, with 13 bases between them. The CDR3 DNA follows: TGCGCCAGCAGCCAAGATTACGCCCAGGGAGGAAACACCATATATTTT. This sequence encodes CASSQDYAQGGNTIYF.

V is TRBV15 and J is TRBJ1-4; possibly TRBD1 for D (5 bases). V lost 2 bases to trimming and J lost 7 bases, with 14 bases between them. CDR3 length: 15 amino acids. CDR1 LNHNV and CDR2 YYDKDF come from the germline V gene (reference sequence). As DNA, the CDR3 is TGTGCCACCAGCAGATCTTTGGGGACTCTTGAAAAACTGTTTTTT. Its protein product is CATSRSLGTLEKLFF.

V and J are TRBV5-1 and TRBJ1-2; D is perhaps TRBD1 (6 bases). Per germline, CDR1 SGHRS and CDR2 YFSETQ. V was cut by 0 bases and J by 4 bases, with 10 bases left in between. This CDR3 has 14 amino acids. Written as DNA, the CDR3 is TGCGCCAGCAGCTTGGGCATGACAGGCTATGGCTACACCTTC. Residues: CASSLGMTGYGYTF.

This clone came up once. V and J are TRBV29-1 and TRBJ2-1; 9 bases fit TRBD2. In germline, CDR1 is SQVTM, CDR2 ANQGSEA. With V trimmed by 1 base and J by 6 bases, 7 bases remained unmatched. The CDR3 spans 15 residues. The CDR3 is CSVEAGRGGPNEQFF. CDR3 nucleotides: TGCAGCGTTGAAGCCGGGCGGGGGGGCCCCAATGAGCAGTTCTTC.

The gene calls are TRBV2 and TRBJ1-5; D remains ambiguous. This CDR3 is 14 amino acids long. The V gene lost 4 bases and the J gene lost 0 bases, with 7 bases spanning the gap. CDR1 SNHLY and CDR2 FYNNEI come from the germline V gene. The CDR3 spells CASSVEGSNQPQHF. The CDR3 DNA sequence: TGTGCCAGCAGTGTGGAGGGTAGCAATCAGCCCCAGCATTTT.

The rearrangement links TRBV6-6 to TRBJ1-4; TRBD1 might be the D (6 bases). The germline V gene encodes CDR1 MNHNY and CDR2 SVGAGI (reference sequence). The ends were cut back, 6 bases at V and 6 bases at J, with 14 bases in the middle. This CDR3 spans 14 amino acids. The chain's CDR3 is CASSQGGGDEKLFF. As DNA, the CDR3 is TGTGCCAGCAGCCAAGGGGGTGGCGATGAAAAACTGTTTTTT.

The rearrangement uses TRBV7-9 and TRBJ1-6; 7 positions agree with TRBD1. Germline CDR1 SEHNR, CDR2 FQNEAQ (reference sequence). The J segment lost 3 bases and the V segment lost 8 bases, leaving 10 bases of the junction unmatched. There are 16 residues in the CDR3. In DNA form, the CDR3 reads TGTGCCAGCCGCCGTTCCAGGACAGGCTATAATTCACCCCTCCACTTT. Protein product: CASRRSRTGYNSPLHF. The whole variable domain, remainder taken from reference TRBV7-9 and TRBJ1-6, is DTGVSQNPRHKITKRGQNVTFRCDPISEHNRLYWYRQTLGQGPEFLTYFQNEAQLEKSRLLSDRFSAERPKGSFSTLEIQRTEQGDSAMYLCASRRSRTGYNSPLHFGNGTRLTVT.

This chain links TRBV9 with TRBJ1-1; 9 nucleotides align to TRBD1. Germline CDR1 is SGDLS and CDR2 is YYNGEE. The length of the CDR3 is 14 residues. The J segment lost 6 bases and the V segment lost 1 base, leaving 4 bases of the junction unmatched. CDR3 nucleotide sequence: TGTGCCAGCAGCGTATATGGGACAGGGTCTGAAGCTTTCTTT. It is translated as CASSVYGTGSEAFF. The full variable domain, in which reference TRBV9 and TRBJ1-1 provide the parts outside the CDR3, is DSGVTQTPKHLITATGQRVTLRCSPRSGDLSVYWYQQSLDQGLQFLIQYYNGEERAKGNILERFSAQQFPDLHSELNLSSLELGDSALYFCASSVYGTGSEAFFGQGTRLTVV.

V is TRBV28 and J is TRBJ2-2; TRBD1 matches 8 bases. The trim removed 4 bases at V and 4 bases at J, leaving 8 bases unmatched. The CDR3 has 16 residues. Germline CDR1 and CDR2: MDHEN and SYDVKM. Here the CDR3 DNA reads TGTGCCAGCAGTTCCCGGACAGGGATTCTCACCGGGGAGCTGTTTTTT. It yields the protein CASSSRTGILTGELFF.

The rearrangement links TRBV6-2 or TRBV6-3 to TRBJ2-7; a possible D gene is TRBD2 (5 bases). This CDR3 spans 15 amino acids. V gave up 7 bases and J gave up 2 bases, with 18 bases separating them. Germline CDR1 reads MNHEY; CDR2 reads SVGEGT. The CDR3 here is CASTPRAGMTYEQYV. The CDR3 DNA sequence: TGTGCCAGCACCCCGAGGGCAGGAATGACCTACGAGCAGTACGTC.

This rearrangement joins TRBV4-2 to TRBJ1-2; 8 nucleotides match TRBD1. The V segment lost 1 base and the J segment 0 bases; nucleotides outside the gene matches: 4. Germline V gene sequence: CDR1 LGHNA, CDR2 YNFKEQ. CDR3 length: 16 residues. CDR3 sequence reads: CASSQVEQGANYGYTF. The DNA for the CDR3 is TGTGCCAGCAGCCAAGTGGAACAGGGGGCTAACTATGGCTACACCTTC.

The chain couples TRBV19 to TRBJ1-1, with 7 bases that match TRBD1. V lost 5 bases to trimming and J lost 1 base; unmatched junction nucleotides: 10. The CDR3 totals 16 residues. CDR1 is LNHDA, CDR2 SQIVND, per germline (reference sequence). CDR3 nucleotide sequence: TGTGCCAGTAGTCCTGGGACAGTACGCGAGAACACTGAAGCTTTCTTT. It is translated as CASSPGTVRENTEAFF. Combining the CDR3 with reference TRBV19 and TRBJ1-1 gives the whole variable domain DGGITQSPKYLFRKEGQNVTLSCEQNLNHDAMYWYRQDPGQGLRLIYYSQIVNDFQKGDIAEGYSVSREKKESFPLTVTSAQKNPTAFYLCASSPGTVRENTEAFFGQGTRLTVV.

This clone was observed a handful of times. The chain recombines TRBV9 with TRBJ1-2; 7 bases are shared with TRBD1. The CDR3 is 15 residues long. Trimming at V came to 4 bases and at J to 0 bases, leaving 6 bases not matched to a gene. CDR1 and CDR2 from the germline V gene are SGDLS and YYNGEE. DNA of the CDR3: TGTGCCAGCAGCCCCCACGGACAGGCTAACTATGGCTACACCTTC. Translating gives CASSPHGQANYGYTF.

This clone was detected a few times. The chain is built from TRBV12-3 or TRBV12-4 and TRBJ2-7, with 9 bases fitting TRBD2. The CDR3 contains 13 residues. After removal of 5 bases from V and 7 bases from J, the junction contained 6 bases not matched to a gene. CDR3 nucleotide sequence: TGTGCCAGCAGTCCCAGCGGGGGGCGTGAGCAGTACGTC. Amino acids: CASSPSGGREQYV.

The genes are TRBV2 and TRBJ2-6; 8 nucleotides match TRBD1. The junction had 4 bases not matched to a gene; V was cut back by 5 bases and J by 1 base. CDR3 length: 16 residues. Per the germline V gene, CDR1 is SNHLY and CDR2 is FYNNEI. CDR3 DNA: TGTGCCAGCAGTACAGGGGGTCTTTCTGGGGCCAACGTCCTGACTTTC. It encodes CASSTGGLSGANVLTF.

In its sample, this clone was seen a few times. This chain joins TRBV6-5 and TRBJ1-3, with TRBD1 as a possible D gene (5 bases). V was clipped by 6 bases and J by 0 bases, with 12 bases between them. This CDR3 is 15 amino acids long. The germline CDR1 and CDR2 sequences are MNHEY and SVGAGI. CDR3 amino acids: CASRPGGYSGNTIYF. In DNA, the CDR3 is TGTGCCAGCAGGCCCGGGGGTTACTCTGGAAACACCATATATTTT.

This clone was counted once. This chain uses TRBV11-1 with TRBJ2-1; possibly TRBD1 for D (6 bases). Germline V gene data show CDR1 as SGHAT and CDR2 as FQDESV (reference sequence). This CDR3 is built from 16 residues. Trimming shortened V by 1 base and J by 9 bases, and 19 bases separated the two germline ends. CDR3 bases: TGTGCCAGCAGCTTAGAGGGGCTACAGGGTCGGGCTGAGCAGTTCTTC. It translates to CASSLEGLQGRAEQFF. Full variable domain (remainder filled in from reference TRBV11-1 and TRBJ2-1): EAEVAQSPRYKITEKSQAVAFWCDPISGHATLYWYRQILGQGPELLVQFQDESVVDDSQLPKDRFSAERLKGVDSTLKIQPAELGDSAMYLCASSLEGLQGRAEQFFGPGTRLTVL.